The T cell receptor beta chain described here comes from a study of cytomegalovirus exposure and HLA in healthy donors. The CDR3 is 14 residues long. The V gene end was trimmed by 2 bases and the J gene end by 7 bases; junction bases not matched to a gene: 4. The germline CDR1 and CDR2 sequences are SGHRS and YFSETQ. Regarding this clone: The target antigen is unknown.

PCR amplification relied on 60 Vbeta primers (plus 13 Jbeta primers). The protocol was immunoSEQ multiplex PCR, while the TCRdb copy is restricted to in-frame clones and leaves out a portion. The profile shows roughly 200,000 clones, around 73% of them singletons. Study findings and constraints: For cytomegalovirus status, the classifier reportedly gave diagnoses with high specificity and sensitivity. Further analysis was carried out later, and it showed several of the most significant clusters appearing linked to common viral pathogens. Earlier results showed most TCR beta V segments being productive about 87% or about 30% of the time. The study recorded 160 or so TCR beta chains that were cytomegalovirus-associated.

This TCR came from a woman aged 25 to 45 in good health and CMV-seronegative. The sample was PBMCs. The V call is TRBV5-1, the J call TRBJ1-4, with TRBD1 identical over 8 bases. The CDR3 here is CASSFDRGGEKLFF. The CDR3 DNA sequence: TGCGCCAGCAGCTTTGACAGGGGCGGTGAAAAACTGTTTTTT.